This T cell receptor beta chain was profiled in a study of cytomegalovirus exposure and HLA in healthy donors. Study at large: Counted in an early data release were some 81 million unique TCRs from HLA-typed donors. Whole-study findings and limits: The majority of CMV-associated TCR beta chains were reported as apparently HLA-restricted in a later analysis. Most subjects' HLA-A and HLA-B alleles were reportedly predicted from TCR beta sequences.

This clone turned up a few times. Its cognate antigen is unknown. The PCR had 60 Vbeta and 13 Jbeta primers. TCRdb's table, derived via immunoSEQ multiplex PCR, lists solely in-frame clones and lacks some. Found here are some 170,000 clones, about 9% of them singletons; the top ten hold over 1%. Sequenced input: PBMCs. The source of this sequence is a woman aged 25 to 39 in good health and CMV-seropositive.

CDR3 sequence (DNA): TGCGCCAGCAGCCAATCCGACAGGGTTAAAAACATTCAGTACTTC. It codes for CASSQSDRVKNIQYF. The chain combines TRBV4-1 with TRBJ2-4; 7 bases match TRBD1. This CDR3 contains 15 residues. J gave up 4 bases and V 2 bases, and 5 bases lay outside the gene matches. From germline, CDR1 is MGHRA and CDR2 YSYEKL.